Listed below are T cell receptor beta chains from one sample, sequenced in a study of blood T cell repertoires in COVID-19. TCRdb keeps only in-frame clones here, not all; method: immunoSEQ multiplex PCR. The sample has about 260,000 clones, around 87% seen once. The sequenced sample consisted of peripheral blood. The receptors derive from a woman aged 60-70 years with COVID-19, enrolled during active disease. CDR3s include the opening cysteine and the closing phenylalanine or tryptophan. D genes are given only for firm matches. Expanded clones get a size class; other rows say once, few or many, or leave the size out.

j_gene | d_gene | abundance | v_gene | CDR3nt | CDR3aa
TRBJ1-1 | . | . | TRBV6-5 | TGTGCCAGCAGTTACCTCGGGGGACCGAGTAGCACTGAAGCTTTCTTT | CASSYLGGPSSTEAFF
TRBJ2-1 | . | . | TRBV12-2 | TGTGCAAGTCGCTCCCCGCGGGGGGCCTACAATGAGCAGTTCTTC | CASRSPRGAYNEQFF
TRBJ1-1 | . | . | TRBV5-1 | TGCGCCAGCAGCCTCCACCCGGGCAGGGATAACACTGAAGCTTTCTTT | CASSLHPGRDNTEAFF
TRBJ2-3 | TRBD1 | . | TRBV5-6 | TGTGCCAGCAGCGTCGGGATCCAGGGGGCAGATACGCAGTATTTT | CASSVGIQGADTQYF
TRBJ2-1 | TRBD2 | . | TRBV5-1 | TGCGCCAGCAGAAACAGCGGGAGTCTCGGTGAGCAGTTCTTC | CASRNSGSLGEQFF
TRBJ2-7 | . | . | TRBV3-1/TRBV3-2 | TGTGCCAGCAGCCAAGACTACCTATCCGGCGAGCAGTACTTC | CASSQDYLSGEQYF
TRBJ2-5 | TRBD2 | . | TRBV7-9 | TGTGCCAGCAGCCTCCGGACTAGCGGGACCGGAACAGGGGAGACCCAGTACTTC | CASSLRTSGTGTGETQYF
TRBJ2-7 | TRBD2 | . | TRBV5-6 | TGTGCCAGCAGCCCGGGACTAAACTACGAGCAGTACTTC | CASSPGLNYEQYF
TRBJ1-2 | . | few | TRBV7-9 | TGTGCCAGCAGCAAGGGGTCGGGTTTCAATTACTATGGCTACACCTTC | CASSKGSGFNYYGYTF
TRBJ2-2 | TRBD2 | few | TRBV5-5 | TGTGCCAGCAGTTCCGGGACTAGCGGGAGGGTCTACGGGGAGCTGTTTTTT | CASSSGTSGRVYGELFF
TRBJ2-1 | TRBD2 | few | TRBV13 | TGTGCCAGCAGCTACGACGTAGTAGCGGGCTCGTCCTACAATGAGCAGTTCTTC | CASSYDVVAGSSYNEQFF